This T cell receptor (beta chain) was captured by sequencing in a study of a mutant IDH1 vaccine in newly diagnosed glioma. Study-wide background: The study started vaccination 4-6 weeks after radiotherapy alone, or with temozolomide cycles.

Details on this clone: Its antigen remains unidentified.

The V and J ends lost 5 bases and 6 bases, in that order; junction bases with no gene match: 8. Germline V gives CDR1 MNHEY, CDR2 SMNVEV (reference sequence). CDR3 length equals 16 residues. Regarding the study as a whole: It was about 94% of patients that developed vaccine-induced immune responses. Pseudoprogression apparently lacked any relation to changes in top peripheral T cell clonotypes.

Time point specified: week 47, end of study. Each dose delivered 300 ug of mutant IDH1 20-mer peptide subcutaneously with imiquimod. Measured with immunoSEQ multiplex PCR; TCRdb has only the in-frame clones, and not every one. Of tens of thousands of clones listed, 75% to 95% are singletons. The source of this sequence is a woman aged 40 to 55 with glioma. Sequences were derived from PBMCs, sampled from a glioma patient whose treatment included an IDH1 peptide vaccine. The rearrangement uses TRBV27 and TRBJ1-5, with 12 bases lining up with TRBD1. For the CDR3, the DNA is TGTGCCAGCAGTCGTACCGGGACAGGGGGCGGTCAGCCCCAGCATTTT. As protein: CASSRTGTGGGQPQHF.